Listed here are 5 T cell receptor beta chains from one sample, sequenced in a study of shared clonotypes between healthy human individuals. The assay was immunoSEQ multiplex PCR, and TCRdb's table has in-frame clones only and misses some. The repertoire consists of a few million clones, with around 90% occurring once and the leading ten covering roughly 0.13%. The sequenced sample consisted of naive CD4+ T cells sorted from blood. Regarding subset: CD45RA+ positively selected. The origin of the receptors is a man younger than 35 in good health.

This clone was seen only a few times. J is TRBJ1-1 and V is TRBV5-1, with a possible D match to TRBD1 (6 bases). Germline lookup yields CDR1 SGHRS and CDR2 YFSETQ. V shed 2 bases and J shed 5 bases, with 13 bases lying between them. The CDR3 runs 14 residues. Here the CDR3 reads CASSFGGPRTEAFF. CDR3 sequence (DNA): TGCGCCAGCAGCTTCGGGGGGCCGAGAACTGAAGCTTTCTTT.

This chain links TRBV11-2 with TRBJ2-3; D gene uncertain. The germline CDR1 and CDR2 sequences are SGHAT and FQNNGV. The CDR3 contains 12 residues. V was shortened by 6 bases and J by 3 bases, with 7 bases between the two germline ends. CDR3 residues: CASSPETDTQYF. The CDR3 DNA sequence: TGTGCCAGCAGTCCAGAAACAGATACGCAGTATTTT.

The CDR3 DNA follows: TGCGCCAGCAGCCAGGGAGGGCCTTGGAATGAGCAGTTCTTC. It translates to CASSQGGPWNEQFF. The chain links TRBV4-3 to TRBJ2-1, with TRBD2 matching 7 bases. Germline V gene sequence: CDR1 LGHNA, CDR2 YSLEER. V lost 3 bases and J lost 7; bases outside the gene matches: 6. This CDR3 has 14 amino acids.

The V gene is TRBV19, the J gene TRBJ2-7; no definite D call. CDR1 is LNHDA, CDR2 SQIVND, per germline (reference sequence). There are 16 residues in the CDR3. Trimming took off 2 bases at V and 1 base at J, with 15 bases between the two ends. The chain's CDR3 is CASSISATANSYEQYF. CDR3 DNA sequence: TGTGCCAGTAGTATATCCGCCACAGCAAATTCCTACGAGCAGTACTTC.

CDR3 coding DNA: TGTGCCAGCAGGGCTAGCGGGGGGGGCAAAAACATTCAGTACTTC. Its translation: CASRASGGGKNIQYF. This sequence joins TRBV6-1 and TRBJ2-4, with 12 positions matching TRBD2. Germline V gene data show CDR1 as MNHNS and CDR2 as SASEGT. The junction had 3 bases not matched to a gene; V was cut back by 6 bases and J by 3 bases. The CDR3 runs to 15 residues.